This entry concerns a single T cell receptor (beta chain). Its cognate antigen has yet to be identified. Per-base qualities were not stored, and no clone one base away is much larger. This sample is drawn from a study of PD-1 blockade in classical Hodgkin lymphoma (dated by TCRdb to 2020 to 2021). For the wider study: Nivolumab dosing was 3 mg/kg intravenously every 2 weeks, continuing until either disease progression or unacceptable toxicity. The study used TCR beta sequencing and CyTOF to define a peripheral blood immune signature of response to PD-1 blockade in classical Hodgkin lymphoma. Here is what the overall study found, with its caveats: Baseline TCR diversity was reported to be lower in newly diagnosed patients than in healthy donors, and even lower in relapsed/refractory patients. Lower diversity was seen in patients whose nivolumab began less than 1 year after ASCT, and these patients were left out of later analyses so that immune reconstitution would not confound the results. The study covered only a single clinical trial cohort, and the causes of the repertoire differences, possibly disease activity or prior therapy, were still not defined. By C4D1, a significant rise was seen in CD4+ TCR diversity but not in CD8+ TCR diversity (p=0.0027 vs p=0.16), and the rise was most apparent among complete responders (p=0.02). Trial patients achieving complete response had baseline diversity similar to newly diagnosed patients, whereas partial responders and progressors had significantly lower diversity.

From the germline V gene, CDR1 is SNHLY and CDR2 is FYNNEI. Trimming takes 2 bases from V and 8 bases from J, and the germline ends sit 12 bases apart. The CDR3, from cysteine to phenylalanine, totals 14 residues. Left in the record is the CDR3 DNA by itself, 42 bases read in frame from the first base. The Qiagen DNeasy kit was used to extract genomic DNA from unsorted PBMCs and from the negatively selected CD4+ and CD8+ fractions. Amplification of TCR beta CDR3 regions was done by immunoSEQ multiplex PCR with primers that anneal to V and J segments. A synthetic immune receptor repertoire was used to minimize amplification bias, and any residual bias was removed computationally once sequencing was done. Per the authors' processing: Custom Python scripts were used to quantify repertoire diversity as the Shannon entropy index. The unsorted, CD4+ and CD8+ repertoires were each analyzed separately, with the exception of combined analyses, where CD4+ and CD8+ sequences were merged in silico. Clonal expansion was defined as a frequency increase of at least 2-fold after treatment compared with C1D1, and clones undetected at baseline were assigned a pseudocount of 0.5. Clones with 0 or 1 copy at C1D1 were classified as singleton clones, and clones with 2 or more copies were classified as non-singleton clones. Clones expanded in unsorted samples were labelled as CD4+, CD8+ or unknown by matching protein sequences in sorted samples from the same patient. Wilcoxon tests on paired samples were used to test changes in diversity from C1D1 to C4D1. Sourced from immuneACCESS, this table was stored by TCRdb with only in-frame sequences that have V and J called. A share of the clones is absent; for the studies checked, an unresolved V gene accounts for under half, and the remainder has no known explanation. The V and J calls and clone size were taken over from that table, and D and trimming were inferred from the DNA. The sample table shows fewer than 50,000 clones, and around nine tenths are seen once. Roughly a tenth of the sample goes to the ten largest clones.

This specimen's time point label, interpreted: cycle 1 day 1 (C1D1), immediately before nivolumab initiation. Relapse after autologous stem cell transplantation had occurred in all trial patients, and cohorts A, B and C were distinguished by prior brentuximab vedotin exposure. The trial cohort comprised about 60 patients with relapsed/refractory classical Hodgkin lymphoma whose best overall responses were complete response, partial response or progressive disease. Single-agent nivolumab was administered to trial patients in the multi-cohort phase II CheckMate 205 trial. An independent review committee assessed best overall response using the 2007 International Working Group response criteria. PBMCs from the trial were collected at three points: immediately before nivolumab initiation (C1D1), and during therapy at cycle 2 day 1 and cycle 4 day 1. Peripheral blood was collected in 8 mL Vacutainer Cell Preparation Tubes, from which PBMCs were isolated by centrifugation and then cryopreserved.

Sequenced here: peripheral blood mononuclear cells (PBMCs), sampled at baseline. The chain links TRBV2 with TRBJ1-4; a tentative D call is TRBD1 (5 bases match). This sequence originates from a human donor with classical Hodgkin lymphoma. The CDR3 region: CASSEKQVFEKLFF. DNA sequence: TGTGCCAGCAGTGAAAAACAGGTGTTCGAAAAACTGTTTTTT.